These T cell receptor beta chains were read from a single sample in a study of blood T cell repertoires in COVID-19. Data came from immunoSEQ multiplex PCR; TCRdb stores just in-frame clones and leaves some out. The table has over 130,000 clones, about 81% seen once. Sequences were obtained from peripheral blood. The receptors originated from a woman older than 75 with acute or convalescent COVID-19. Both conserved end residues are part of each CDR3. Fields, in order: J gene, V gene, clone size, D gene, CDR3 DNA, CDR3 protein. D genes are given only for firm matches. Clone size is stated in some rows and not others, as once, few, many or a class when expanded.

TRBJ2-2,TRBV7-2,NA,TRBD2,TGTGCCAGCAGCTTAGGCAGCGGGGGGTTCACCGGGGAGCTGTTTTTT,CASSLGSGGFTGELFF
TRBJ2-3,TRBV5-1,NA,TRBD2,TGCGCCAGCAGCTCAACTAGCGGGGGGGCCACAGATACGCAGTATTTT,CASSSTSGGATDTQYF
TRBJ1-6,TRBV2,few,NA,TGTGCCAGCTCTACGTCCCCTAATTCACCCCTCCACTTT,CASSTSPNSPLHF
TRBJ2-7,TRBV21-1,once,NA,TGTGCCAGCAGCCCGCTCAGGGAATACGAGCAGTACTTC,CASSPLREYEQYF
TRBJ1-5,TRBV30,NA,NA,TGTGCCTGGGCCTACAGCAATCAGCCCCAGCATTTT,CAWAYSNQPQHF
TRBJ2-2,TRBV7-2,NA,NA,TGTGCCAGCAGCTTACGAGTTGACACCGGGGAGCTGTTTTTT,CASSLRVDTGELFF
TRBJ2-7,TRBV30,NA,TRBD1,TGTGCCTGGAGGATCCCGGGACAGTCTACGAAGCAGTACTTC,CAWRIPGQSTKQYF
TRBJ2-5,TRBV2,NA,NA,TGTGCCAGCAGTGGACAGGCCGCGGAGACCCAGTACTTC,CASSGQAAETQYF
TRBJ2-7,TRBV2,NA,TRBD1,TGTGCCATCCCGACCGGGACAGGCATATACTTC,CAIPTGTGIYF
TRBJ2-7,TRBV11-2,NA,NA,TGTGCCAGCAGCTCCAGGAACTCCAAAAGCTACGAGCAGTACTTC,CASSSRNSKSYEQYF
TRBJ1-2,TRBV9,once,TRBD1,TGTGCCAGCAGCGTTCAGGGGGCGAGTTACCCTTATGGCTACACCTTC,CASSVQGASYPYGYTF
TRBJ2-1,TRBV28,NA,TRBD1,TGTGCCAGCAGTACGGGACAGGGGGCCTACAATGAGCAGTTCTTC,CASSTGQGAYNEQFF
TRBJ1-1,TRBV2,NA,NA,TGTGCCAGCCATCAAGGGGGCACTGAAGCTTTCTTT,CASHQGGTEAFF
TRBJ2-5,TRBV5-1,NA,TRBD1,TGCGCCAGCAGCTGGACAGGGGAAGAGACCCAGTACTTC,CASSWTGEETQYF
TRBJ2-1,TRBV7-9,NA,TRBD2,TGTGCCAGCAGCTTATCGCCGTGGACTAGCAGCCCCAATGAGCAGTTCTTC,CASSLSPWTSSPNEQFF
TRBJ1-5,TRBV6-5,once,TRBD1,TGTGCCAGCAGGCCACAGGGGCTAGGTCAGCCCCAGCATTTT,CASRPQGLGQPQHF